These 6 T cell receptor beta chains share one sample of origin, sequenced in a study of response to subunit inactivated influenza vaccine (dated by TCRdb to 2016 to 2019). The library relied on RT-PCR. Sequencing was carried out with an Illumina HiSeq 2500. The public reads were quality trimmed at Q25 with fastp and then assembled into clones with MiXCR by TCRdb, keeping productive beta chains. Rows with a matching CDR3 protein are joined into one entry that keeps the most common DNA and genes. The sample includes hundreds of thousands of distinct CDR3 sequences, with around 11% observed a single time. About 10% of the sample comes from the top ten. These data were likewise used in another study, on T cells expressing NK-cell markers. As the second paper documents: 5'RACE template switching, by which a universal primer site and unique molecular identifiers were added, was used to make TCR beta cDNA libraries.

Sample: PBMCs from blood, taken on the day of vaccination. The receptors were gathered from a man aged 50 or older who received an inactivated influenza vaccine. Donor details come from another sample of the same person, matched by shared clones.

The rearrangement links TRBV27 to TRBJ2-6; 8 positions agree with TRBD2. The CDR3 runs 18 residues. The ends lost 2 bases at V and 2 bases at J; junction bases unmatched: 8. Germline V gene sequence: CDR1 MNHEY, CDR2 SMNVEV (reference sequence). The CDR3 bases are TGTGCCAGCAGTTTACACCTCCGGGAGGGTGCTGGGGCCAACGTCCTGACTTTC. It is translated as CASSLHLREGAGANVLTF.

This clonotype was picked up many times. The chain recombines TRBV29-1 with TRBJ2-3; maybe TRBD1 (5 bases). CDR3 length: 13 residues. The V gene's germline CDR1 is SQVTM and CDR2 ANQGSEA. Trimming removed 3 bases from V and 1 base from J, with 8 bases in between. The CDR3 nucleotides read TGCAGCGTTGATACAGGCCGCACAGATACGCAGTATTTT. It translates to CSVDTGRTDTQYF.

The rearrangement uses TRBV7-9 and TRBJ2-7; D perhaps matches TRBD2 (5 bases). The V gene's germline CDR1 is SEHNR and CDR2 FQNEAQ (reference sequence). V was trimmed by 1 base and J by 7 bases, leaving 23 bases between them. The CDR3 spans 17 residues. The CDR3 here is CASSLVHPGGEMSEQYF. CDR3 nucleotides: TGTGCCAGCAGCTTAGTTCATCCAGGTGGGGAGATGAGTGAGCAGTACTTC.

This clonotype turned up a few times. The genes are TRBV5-1 and TRBJ2-7; TRBD1 agrees at 7 bases. Germline-derived CDR1 and CDR2 are SGHRS and YFSETQ. The CDR3 runs to 15 residues. Trimming cost V 4 bases and J 0 bases; bases outside gene matches: 7. The CDR3 sequence is CASSTRQGRSYEQYF. CDR3 sequence (DNA): TGCGCCAGCAGCACTCGACAGGGACGCTCCTACGAGCAGTACTTC.

This clonotype was counted a few times. This chain links TRBV4-3 with TRBJ1-6; D gene uncertain. CDR1 LGHNA and CDR2 YSLEER come from the germline V gene. Trimming cost V 2 bases and J 11 bases, with 16 bases left between them. The CDR3 totals 15 residues. For the CDR3, the DNA is TGCGCCAGCAGCCAAATCGAGACTGGTTCGGCACCCCTCCACTTT. This gives the protein CASSQIETGSAPLHF.

This clonotype was counted many times. The chain recombines TRBV29-1 with TRBJ2-5; 7 nucleotides line up with TRBD1. V lost 8 bases to trimming and J lost 1 base; unmatched junction nucleotides: 10. The germline V gene has CDR1 SQVTM and CDR2 ANQGSEA. The CDR3 has 14 residues. CDR3 nucleotides: TGCAGCTCACGCAGGGGGAACGGCCAAGAGACCCAGTACTTC. The encoded protein is CSSRRGNGQETQYF.